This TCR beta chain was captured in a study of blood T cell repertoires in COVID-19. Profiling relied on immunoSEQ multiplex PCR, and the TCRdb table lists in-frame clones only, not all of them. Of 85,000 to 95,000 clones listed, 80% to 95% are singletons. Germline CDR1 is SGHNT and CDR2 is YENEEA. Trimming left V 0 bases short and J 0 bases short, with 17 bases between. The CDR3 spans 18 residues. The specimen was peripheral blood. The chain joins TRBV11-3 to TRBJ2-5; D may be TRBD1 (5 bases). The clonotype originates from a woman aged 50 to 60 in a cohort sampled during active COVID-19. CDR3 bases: TGTGCCAGCAGCTTAGATCGGTTGACAGCTCATAACCAAGAGACCCAGTACTTC. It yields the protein CASSLDRLTAHNQETQYF.